This record covers a single TCR beta chain. TCRdb's copy holds only in-frame clones and misses some; the assay was immunoSEQ multiplex PCR. The profile covers around 100,000 clones, with 91% appearing a single time and 2.5% to 3.5% taken by the ten largest. The CDR3 totals 14 residues. Per the germline V gene, CDR1 is PRHDT and CDR2 is FYEKMQ (reference sequence). Trimming at V came to 7 bases and at J to 4 bases, leaving 8 bases not matched to a gene. The sample belongs to a study of T cell changes during pregnancy in multiple sclerosis. This receptor was obtained from a female donor with multiple sclerosis, enrolled in a pregnancy study. Source: peripheral blood, taken in the second trimester of pregnancy. V is TRBV13 and J is TRBJ2-7; 9 bases are shared with TRBD1. CDR3 DNA: TGTGCCAGCAAGATGTACGGGACAGGGTACGAGCAGTACTTC. As protein: CASKMYGTGYEQYF.